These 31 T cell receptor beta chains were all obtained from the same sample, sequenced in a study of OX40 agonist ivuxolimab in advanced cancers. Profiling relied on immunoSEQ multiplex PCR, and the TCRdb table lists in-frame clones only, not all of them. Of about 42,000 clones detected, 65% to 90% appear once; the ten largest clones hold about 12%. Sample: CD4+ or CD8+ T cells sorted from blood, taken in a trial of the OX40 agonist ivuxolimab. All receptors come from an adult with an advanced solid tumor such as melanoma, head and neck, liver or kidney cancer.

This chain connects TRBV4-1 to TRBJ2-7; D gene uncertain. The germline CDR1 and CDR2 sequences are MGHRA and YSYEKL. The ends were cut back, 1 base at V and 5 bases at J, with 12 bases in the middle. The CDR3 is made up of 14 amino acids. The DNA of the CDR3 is TGCGCCAGCAGCCAAGTTGAAGCAATCCACGAGCAGTACTTC. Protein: CASSQVEAIHEQYF.

As DNA, the CDR3 is TGTGCCAGCAGTTGGGGGAAGACCGGGGAGCTGTTTTTT. Translating gives CASSWGKTGELFF. The chain joins TRBV6-6 to TRBJ2-2, with D perhaps given as TRBD1 or TRBD2 (5 bases each). V dropped 4 bases and J dropped 5 bases, with 8 bases sitting between them. The germline CDR1 and CDR2 sequences are MNHNY and SVGAGI (reference sequence). The CDR3 has 13 residues.

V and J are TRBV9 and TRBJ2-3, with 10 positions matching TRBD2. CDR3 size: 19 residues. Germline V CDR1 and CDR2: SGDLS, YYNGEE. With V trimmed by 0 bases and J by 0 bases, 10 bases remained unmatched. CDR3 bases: TGTGCCAGCAGCGTAGGCGCGGCTAGCGGGAGTAGGAGCACAGATACGCAGTATTTT. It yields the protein CASSVGAASGSRSTDTQYF.

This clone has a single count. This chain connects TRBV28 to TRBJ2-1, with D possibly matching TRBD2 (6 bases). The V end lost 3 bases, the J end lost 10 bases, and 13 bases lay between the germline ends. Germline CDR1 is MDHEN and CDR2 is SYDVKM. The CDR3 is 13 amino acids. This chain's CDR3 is CASSFRREAEQFF. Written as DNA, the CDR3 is TGTGCCAGCAGTTTCCGGAGGGAGGCAGAGCAGTTCTTC.

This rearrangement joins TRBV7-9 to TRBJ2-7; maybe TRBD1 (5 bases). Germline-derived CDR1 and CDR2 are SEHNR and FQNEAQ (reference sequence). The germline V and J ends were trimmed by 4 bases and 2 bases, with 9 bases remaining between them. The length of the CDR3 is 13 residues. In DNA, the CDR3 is TGTGCCAGCAGCTCGAAGGGGACCTACGAGCAGTACTTC. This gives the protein CASSSKGTYEQYF.

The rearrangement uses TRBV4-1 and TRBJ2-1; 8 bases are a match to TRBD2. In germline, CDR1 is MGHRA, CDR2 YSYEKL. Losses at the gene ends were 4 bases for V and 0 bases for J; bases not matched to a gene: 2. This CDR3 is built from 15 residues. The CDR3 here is CASSLGRGSYNEQFF. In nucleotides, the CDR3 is TGCGCCAGCAGCCTCGGGAGGGGCTCCTACAATGAGCAGTTCTTC.

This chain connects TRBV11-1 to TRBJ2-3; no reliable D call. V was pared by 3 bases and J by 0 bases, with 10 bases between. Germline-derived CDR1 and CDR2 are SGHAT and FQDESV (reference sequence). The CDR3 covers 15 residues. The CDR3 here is CASSFSAPSTDTQYF. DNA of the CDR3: TGTGCCAGCAGCTTCAGCGCCCCTAGCACAGATACGCAGTATTTT. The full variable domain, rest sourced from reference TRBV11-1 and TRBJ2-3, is EAEVAQSPRYKITEKSQAVAFWCDPISGHATLYWYRQILGQGPELLVQFQDESVVDDSQLPKDRFSAERLKGVDSTLKIQPAELGDSAMYLCASSFSAPSTDTQYFGPGTRLTVL.

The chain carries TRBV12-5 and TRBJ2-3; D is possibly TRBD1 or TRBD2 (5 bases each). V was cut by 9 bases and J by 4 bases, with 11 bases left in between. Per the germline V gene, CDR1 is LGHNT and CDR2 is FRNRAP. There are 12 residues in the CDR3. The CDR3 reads CASRDGADTQYF. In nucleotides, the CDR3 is TGTGCTAGCCGGGACGGTGCAGATACGCAGTATTTT.

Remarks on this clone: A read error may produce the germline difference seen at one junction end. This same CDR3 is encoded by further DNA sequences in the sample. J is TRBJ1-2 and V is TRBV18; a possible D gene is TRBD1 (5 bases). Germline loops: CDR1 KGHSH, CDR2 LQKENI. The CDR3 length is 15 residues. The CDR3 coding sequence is TGTGCTAGCTCACGACAAGCAGGGAGTGGTTATGGCTACACCTTC. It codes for CASSRQAGSGYGYTF. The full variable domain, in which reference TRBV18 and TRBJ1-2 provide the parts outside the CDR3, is NAGVMQNPRHLVRRRGQEARLRCSPMKGHSHVYWYRQLPEEGLKFMVYLQKENIIDESGMPKERFSAEFPKEGPSILRIQQVVRGDSAAYFCASSRQAGSGYGYTFGSGTRLTVV.

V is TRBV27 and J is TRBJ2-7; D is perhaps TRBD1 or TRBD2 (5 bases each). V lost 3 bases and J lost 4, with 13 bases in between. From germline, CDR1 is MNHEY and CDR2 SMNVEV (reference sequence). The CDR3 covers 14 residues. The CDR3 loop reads CASSLRRDGYEQYF. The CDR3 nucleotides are TGTGCCAGCAGTTTGAGAAGGGACGGGTACGAGCAGTACTTC.

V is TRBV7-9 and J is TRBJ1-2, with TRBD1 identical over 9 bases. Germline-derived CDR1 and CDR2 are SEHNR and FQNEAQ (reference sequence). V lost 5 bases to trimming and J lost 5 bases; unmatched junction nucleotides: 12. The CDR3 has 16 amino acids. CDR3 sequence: CASSPQRPGQGYGYTF. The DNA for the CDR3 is TGTGCCAGCAGCCCTCAAAGACCGGGACAGGGATATGGCTACACCTTC.

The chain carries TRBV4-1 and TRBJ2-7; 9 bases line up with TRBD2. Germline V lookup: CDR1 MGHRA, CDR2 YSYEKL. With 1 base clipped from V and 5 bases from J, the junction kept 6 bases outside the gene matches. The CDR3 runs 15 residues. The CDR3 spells CASSQAARTSDEQYF. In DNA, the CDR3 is TGCGCCAGCAGCCAAGCAGCTAGGACTAGCGACGAGCAGTACTTC.

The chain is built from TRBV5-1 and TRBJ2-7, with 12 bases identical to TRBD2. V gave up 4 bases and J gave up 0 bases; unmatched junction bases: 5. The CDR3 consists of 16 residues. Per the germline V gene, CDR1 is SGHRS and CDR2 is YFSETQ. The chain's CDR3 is CASSPRLAGVSYEQYF. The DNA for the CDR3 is TGCGCCAGCAGCCCTAGACTAGCGGGAGTCTCCTACGAGCAGTACTTC. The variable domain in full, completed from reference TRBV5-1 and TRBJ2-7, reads KAGVTQTPRYLIKTRGQQVTLSCSPISGHRSVSWYQQTPGQGLQFLFEYFSETQRNKGNFPGRFSGRQFSNSRSEMNVSTLELGDSALYLCASSPRLAGVSYEQYFGPGTRLTVT.

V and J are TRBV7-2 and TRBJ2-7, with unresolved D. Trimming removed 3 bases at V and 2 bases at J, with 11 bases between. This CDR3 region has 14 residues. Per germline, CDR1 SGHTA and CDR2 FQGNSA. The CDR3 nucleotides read TGTGCCAGCAGCTTCGCAGGACCCCCCTACGAGCAGTACTTC. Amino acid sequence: CASSFAGPPYEQYF. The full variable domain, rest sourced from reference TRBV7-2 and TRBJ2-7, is GAGVSQSPSNKVTEKGKDVELRCDPISGHTALYWYRQSLGQGLEFLIYFQGNSAPDKSGLPSDRFSAERTGGSVSTLTIQRTQQEDSAVYLCASSFAGPPYEQYFGPGTRLTVT.

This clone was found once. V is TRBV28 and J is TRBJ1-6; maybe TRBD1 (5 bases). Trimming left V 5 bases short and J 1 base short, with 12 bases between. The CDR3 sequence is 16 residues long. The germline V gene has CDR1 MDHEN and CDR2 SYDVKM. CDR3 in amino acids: CASSLGGESYNSPLHF. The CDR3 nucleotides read TGTGCCAGCAGTCTGGGGGGGGAATCCTATAATTCACCCCTCCACTTT.

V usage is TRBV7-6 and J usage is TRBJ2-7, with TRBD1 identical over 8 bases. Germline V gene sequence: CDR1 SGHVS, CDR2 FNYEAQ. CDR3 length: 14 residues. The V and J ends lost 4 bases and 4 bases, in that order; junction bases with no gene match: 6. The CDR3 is CASSSPGGGYEQYF. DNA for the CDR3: TGTGCCAGCAGCTCCCCAGGGGGCGGATACGAGCAGTACTTC.

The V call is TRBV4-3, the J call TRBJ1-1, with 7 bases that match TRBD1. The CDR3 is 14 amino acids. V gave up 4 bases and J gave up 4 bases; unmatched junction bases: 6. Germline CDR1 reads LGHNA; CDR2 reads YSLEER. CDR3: CASSLATGFTEAFF. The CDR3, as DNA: TGCGCCAGCAGCCTAGCGACAGGGTTCACTGAAGCTTTCTTT.

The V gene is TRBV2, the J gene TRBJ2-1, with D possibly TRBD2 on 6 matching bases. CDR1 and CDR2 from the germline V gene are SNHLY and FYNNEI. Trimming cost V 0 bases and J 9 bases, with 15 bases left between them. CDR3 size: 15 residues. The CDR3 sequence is CASSEARLARGEQFF. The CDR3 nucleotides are TGTGCCAGCAGTGAAGCTCGGCTAGCGAGGGGTGAGCAGTTCTTC.

CDR3 sequence: CASSLGRAPTDTQYF. The CDR3 coding sequence is TGTGCCAGCAGCTTAGGCAGGGCCCCTACAGATACGCAGTATTTT. The V gene is TRBV7-6, the J gene TRBJ2-3; D perhaps matches TRBD1 (5 bases). The CDR3 runs 15 residues. In germline, CDR1 is SGHVS, CDR2 FNYEAQ. V dropped 1 base and J dropped 3 bases, with 11 bases sitting between them.

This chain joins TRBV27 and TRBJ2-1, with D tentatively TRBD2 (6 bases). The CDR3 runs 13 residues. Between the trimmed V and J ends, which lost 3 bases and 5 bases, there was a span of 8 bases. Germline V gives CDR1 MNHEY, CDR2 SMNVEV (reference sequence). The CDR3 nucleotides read TGTGCCAGCAGTTTCTCGGGGGACAATGAGCAGTTCTTC. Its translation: CASSFSGDNEQFF.

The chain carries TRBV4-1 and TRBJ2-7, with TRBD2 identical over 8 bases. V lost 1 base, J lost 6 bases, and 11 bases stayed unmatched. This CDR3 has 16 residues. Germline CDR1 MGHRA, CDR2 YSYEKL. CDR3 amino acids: CASSQVAGSSQREQYF. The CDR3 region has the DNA TGCGCCAGCAGCCAAGTAGCGGGATCATCTCAACGCGAGCAGTACTTC.

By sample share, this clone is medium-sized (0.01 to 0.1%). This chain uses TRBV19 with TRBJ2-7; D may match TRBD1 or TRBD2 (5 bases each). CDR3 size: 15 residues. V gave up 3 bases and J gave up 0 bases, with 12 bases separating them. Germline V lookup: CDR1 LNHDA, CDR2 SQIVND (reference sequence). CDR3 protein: CASSMVGTDSYEQYF. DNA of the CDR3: TGTGCCAGTAGTATGGTCGGGACGGACTCCTACGAGCAGTACTTC. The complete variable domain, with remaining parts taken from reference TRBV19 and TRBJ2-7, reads DGGITQSPKYLFRKEGQNVTLSCEQNLNHDAMYWYRQDPGQGLRLIYYSQIVNDFQKGDIAEGYSVSREKKESFPLTVTSAQKNPTAFYLCASSMVGTDSYEQYFGPGTRLTVT.

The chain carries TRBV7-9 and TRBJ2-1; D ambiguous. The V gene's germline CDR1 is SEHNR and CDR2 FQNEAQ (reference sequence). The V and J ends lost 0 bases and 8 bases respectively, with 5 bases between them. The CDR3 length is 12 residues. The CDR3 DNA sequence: TGTGCCAGCAGCTTAGCCGACTATGAGCAGTTCTTC. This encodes CASSLADYEQFF.

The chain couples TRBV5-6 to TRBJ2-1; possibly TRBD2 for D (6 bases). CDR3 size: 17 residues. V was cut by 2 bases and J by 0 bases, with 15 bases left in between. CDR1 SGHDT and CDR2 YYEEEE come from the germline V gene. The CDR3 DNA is TGTGCCAGCAGCTTTGGCGGGACCTGGGGCTCCTACAATGAGCAGTTCTTC. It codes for CASSFGGTWGSYNEQFF.

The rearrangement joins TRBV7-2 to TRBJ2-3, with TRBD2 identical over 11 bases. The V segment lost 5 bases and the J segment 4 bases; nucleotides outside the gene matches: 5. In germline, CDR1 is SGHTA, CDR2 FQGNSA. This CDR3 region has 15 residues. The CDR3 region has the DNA TGTGCCAGCAGCCTGACTAGCGGGGTTGCAGATACGCAGTATTTT. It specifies CASSLTSGVADTQYF.

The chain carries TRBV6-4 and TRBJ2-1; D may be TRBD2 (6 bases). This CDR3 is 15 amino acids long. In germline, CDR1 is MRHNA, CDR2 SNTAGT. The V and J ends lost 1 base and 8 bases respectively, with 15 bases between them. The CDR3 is CASSDLPGSRDEQFF. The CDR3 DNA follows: TGTGCCAGCAGTGACTTACCCGGGAGCAGGGATGAGCAGTTCTTC.

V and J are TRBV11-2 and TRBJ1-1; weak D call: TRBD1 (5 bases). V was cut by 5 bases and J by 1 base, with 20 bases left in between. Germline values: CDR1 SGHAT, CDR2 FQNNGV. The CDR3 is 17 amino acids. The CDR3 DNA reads TGTGCCAGCAGCCCATCCTGGGTCAGCGGGGGGAACACTGAAGCTTTCTTT. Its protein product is CASSPSWVSGGNTEAFF.

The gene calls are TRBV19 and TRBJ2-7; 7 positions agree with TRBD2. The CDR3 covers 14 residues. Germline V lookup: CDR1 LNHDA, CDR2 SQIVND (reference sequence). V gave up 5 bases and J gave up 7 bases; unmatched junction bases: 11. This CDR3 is CASSHPGTIREQYF. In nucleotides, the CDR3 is TGTGCCAGTAGTCACCCCGGGACTATTCGGGAGCAGTACTTC. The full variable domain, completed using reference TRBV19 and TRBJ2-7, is DGGITQSPKYLFRKEGQNVTLSCEQNLNHDAMYWYRQDPGQGLRLIYYSQIVNDFQKGDIAEGYSVSREKKESFPLTVTSAQKNPTAFYLCASSHPGTIREQYFGPGTRLTVT.

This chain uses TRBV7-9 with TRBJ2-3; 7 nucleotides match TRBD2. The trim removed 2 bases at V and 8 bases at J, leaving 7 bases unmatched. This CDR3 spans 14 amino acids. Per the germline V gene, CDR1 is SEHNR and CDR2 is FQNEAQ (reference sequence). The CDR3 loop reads CASSLSSGEPTQYF. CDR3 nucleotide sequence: TGTGCCAGCAGCTTATCTAGCGGAGAACCTACGCAGTATTTT.

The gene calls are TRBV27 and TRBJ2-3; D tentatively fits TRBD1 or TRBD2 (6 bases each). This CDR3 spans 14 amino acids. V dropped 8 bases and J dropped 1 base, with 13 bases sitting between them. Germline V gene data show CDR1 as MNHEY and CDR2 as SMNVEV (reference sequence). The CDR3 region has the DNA TGTGCCAGCTCAAGGAGGGGGGGCACAGATACGCAGTATTTT. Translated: CASSRRGGTDTQYF.

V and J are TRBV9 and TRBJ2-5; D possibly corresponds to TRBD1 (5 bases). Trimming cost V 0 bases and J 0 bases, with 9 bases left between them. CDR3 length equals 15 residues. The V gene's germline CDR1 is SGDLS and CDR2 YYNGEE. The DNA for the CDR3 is TGTGCCAGCAGCGTAGAGGGGTCTTACCAAGAGACCCAGTACTTC. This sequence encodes CASSVEGSYQETQYF.